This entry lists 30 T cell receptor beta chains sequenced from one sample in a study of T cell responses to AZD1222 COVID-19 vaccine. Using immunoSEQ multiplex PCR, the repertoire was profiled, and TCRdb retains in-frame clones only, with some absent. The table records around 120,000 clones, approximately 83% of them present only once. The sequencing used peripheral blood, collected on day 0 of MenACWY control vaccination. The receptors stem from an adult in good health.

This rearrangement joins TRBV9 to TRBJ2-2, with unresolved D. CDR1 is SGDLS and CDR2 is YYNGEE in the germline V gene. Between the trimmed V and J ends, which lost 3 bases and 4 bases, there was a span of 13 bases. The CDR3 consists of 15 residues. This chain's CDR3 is CASSAGSHGTGELFF. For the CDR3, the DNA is TGTGCCAGCAGCGCCGGGTCCCACGGCACCGGGGAGCTGTTTTTT. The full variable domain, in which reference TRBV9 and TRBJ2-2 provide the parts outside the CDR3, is DSGVTQTPKHLITATGQRVTLRCSPRSGDLSVYWYQQSLDQGLQFLIQYYNGEERAKGNILERFSAQQFPDLHSELNLSSLELGDSALYFCASSAGSHGTGELFFGEGSRLTVL.

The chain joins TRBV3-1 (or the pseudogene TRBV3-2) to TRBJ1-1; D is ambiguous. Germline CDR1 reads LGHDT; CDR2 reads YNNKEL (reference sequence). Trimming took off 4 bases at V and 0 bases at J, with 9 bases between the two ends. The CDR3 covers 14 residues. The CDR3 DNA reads TGTGCCAGCAGCCCAAGAGGGTTGAACACTGAAGCTTTCTTT. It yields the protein CASSPRGLNTEAFF.

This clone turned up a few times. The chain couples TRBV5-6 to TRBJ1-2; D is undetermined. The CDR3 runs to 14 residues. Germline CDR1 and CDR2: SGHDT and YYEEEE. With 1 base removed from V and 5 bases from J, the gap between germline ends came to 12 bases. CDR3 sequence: CASSLYTAPYGYTF. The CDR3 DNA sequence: TGTGCCAGCAGCTTGTATACAGCTCCTTATGGCTACACCTTC.

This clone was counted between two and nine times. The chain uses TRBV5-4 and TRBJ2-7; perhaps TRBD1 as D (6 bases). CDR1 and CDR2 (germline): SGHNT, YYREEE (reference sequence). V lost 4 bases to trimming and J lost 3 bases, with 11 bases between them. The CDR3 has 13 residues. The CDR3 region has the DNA TGTGCCAGCAGCCGACAGGTTGGCTACGAGCAGTACTTC. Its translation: CASSRQVGYEQYF.

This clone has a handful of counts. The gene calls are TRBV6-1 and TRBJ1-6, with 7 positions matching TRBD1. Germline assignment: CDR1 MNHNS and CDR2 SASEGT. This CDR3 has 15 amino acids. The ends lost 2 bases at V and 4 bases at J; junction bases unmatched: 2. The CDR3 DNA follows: TGTGCCAGCAGTGAATGGGACAGTTATAATTCACCCCTCCACTTT. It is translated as CASSEWDSYNSPLHF.

CDR3 loop: CASRDRDNQPQHF. In nucleotides, the CDR3 is TGTGCCAGTAGGGACAGGGATAATCAGCCCCAGCATTTT. This sequence joins TRBV19 and TRBJ1-5; 8 bases fit TRBD1. The length of the CDR3 is 13 residues. Germline values: CDR1 LNHDA, CDR2 SQIVND (reference sequence). J lost 4 bases, V lost 6 bases, and 2 bases had no gene match.

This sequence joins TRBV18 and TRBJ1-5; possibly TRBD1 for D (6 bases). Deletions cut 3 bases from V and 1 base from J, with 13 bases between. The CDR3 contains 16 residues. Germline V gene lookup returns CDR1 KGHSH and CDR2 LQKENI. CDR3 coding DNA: TGTGCCAGCTCACCGAGGGGGGTTGGGAGCAATCAGCCCCAGCATTTT. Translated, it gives CASSPRGVGSNQPQHF.

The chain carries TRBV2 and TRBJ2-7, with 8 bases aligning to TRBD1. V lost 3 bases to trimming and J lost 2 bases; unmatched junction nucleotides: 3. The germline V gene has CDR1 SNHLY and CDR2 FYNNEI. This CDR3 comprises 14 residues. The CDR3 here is CASSDDRGAYEQYF. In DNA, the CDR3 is TGTGCCAGCAGTGACGACAGGGGAGCCTACGAGCAGTACTTC. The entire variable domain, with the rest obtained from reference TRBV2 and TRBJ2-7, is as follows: EPEVTQTPSHQVTQMGQEVILRCVPISNHLYFYWYRQILGQKVEFLVSFYNNEISEKSEIFDDQFSVERPDGSNFTLKIRSTKLEDSAMYFCASSDDRGAYEQYFGPGTRLTVT.

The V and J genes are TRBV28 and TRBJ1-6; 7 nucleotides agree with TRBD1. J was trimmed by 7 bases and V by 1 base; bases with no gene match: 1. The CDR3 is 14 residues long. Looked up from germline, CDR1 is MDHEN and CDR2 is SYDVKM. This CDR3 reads CASSLFRGNSPLHF. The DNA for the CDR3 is TGTGCCAGCAGTTTATTCAGGGGGAATTCACCCCTCCACTTT.

The CDR3 nucleotides are TGCAGCGCGTCCACTTCGGAGATTAATTCACCCCTCCACTTT. Translation: CSASTSEINSPLHF. V and J are TRBV29-1 and TRBJ1-6; unclear D gene. CDR3 size: 14 residues. CDR1 is SQVTM, CDR2 ANQGSEA, per germline. Trimming cost V 7 bases and J 6 bases, with 16 bases left between them.

This chain's CDR3 is CASSLQGAGTDTQYF. The CDR3 DNA sequence: TGTGCCAGCAGCTTACAGGGGGCCGGCACAGATACGCAGTATTTT. The chain couples TRBV11-1 to TRBJ2-3; TRBD1 aligns across 8 bases. The germline V gene has CDR1 SGHAT and CDR2 FQDESV (reference sequence). This CDR3 is 15 amino acids long. Trimming removed 2 bases from V and 1 base from J; junction bases left unmatched: 2. The complete variable domain, with remaining parts taken from reference TRBV11-1 and TRBJ2-3, reads EAEVAQSPRYKITEKSQAVAFWCDPISGHATLYWYRQILGQGPELLVQFQDESVVDDSQLPKDRFSAERLKGVDSTLKIQPAELGDSAMYLCASSLQGAGTDTQYFGPGTRLTVL.

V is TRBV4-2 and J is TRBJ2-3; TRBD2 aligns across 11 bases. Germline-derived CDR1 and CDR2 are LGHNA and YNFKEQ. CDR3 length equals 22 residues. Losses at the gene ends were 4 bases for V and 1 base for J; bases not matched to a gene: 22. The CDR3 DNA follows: TGTGCCAGCAGCCCCTTAGACTATAGCGGGGGGGCCACAACCAGCCGCACAGATACGCAGTATTTT. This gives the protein CASSPLDYSGGATTSRTDTQYF.

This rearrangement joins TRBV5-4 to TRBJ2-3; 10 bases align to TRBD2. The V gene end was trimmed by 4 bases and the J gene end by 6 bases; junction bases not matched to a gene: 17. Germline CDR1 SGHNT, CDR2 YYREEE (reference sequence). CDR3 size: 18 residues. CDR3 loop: CASSPRTSGVVHTDTQYF. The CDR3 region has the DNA TGTGCCAGCAGCCCTCGCACTAGCGGGGTGGTTCATACGGATACGCAGTATTTT.

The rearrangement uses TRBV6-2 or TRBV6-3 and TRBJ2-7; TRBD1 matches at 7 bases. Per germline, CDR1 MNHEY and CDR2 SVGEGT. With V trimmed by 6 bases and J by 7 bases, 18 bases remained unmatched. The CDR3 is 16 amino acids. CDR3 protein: CASSIGPDRPSREQYF. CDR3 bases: TGTGCCAGCAGCATAGGACCGGACAGGCCCTCGCGGGAGCAGTACTTC.

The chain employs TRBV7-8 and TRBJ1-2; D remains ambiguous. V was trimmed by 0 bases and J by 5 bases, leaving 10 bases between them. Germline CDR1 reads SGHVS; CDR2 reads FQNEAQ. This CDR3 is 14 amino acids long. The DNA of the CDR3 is TGTGCCAGCAGCTTAGCTGTGCACACGTATGGCTACACCTTC. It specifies CASSLAVHTYGYTF. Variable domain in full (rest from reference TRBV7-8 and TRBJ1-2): GAGVSQSPRYKVAKRGQDVALRCDPISGHVSLFWYQQALGQGPEFLTYFQNEAQLDKSGLPSDRFFAERPEGSVSTLKIQRTQQEDSAVYLCASSLAVHTYGYTFGSGTRLTVV.

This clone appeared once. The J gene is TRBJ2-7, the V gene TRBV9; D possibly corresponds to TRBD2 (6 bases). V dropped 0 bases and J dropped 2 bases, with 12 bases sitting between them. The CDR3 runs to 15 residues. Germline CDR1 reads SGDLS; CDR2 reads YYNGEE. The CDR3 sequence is CASSVAGGLTYEQYF. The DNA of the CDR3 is TGTGCCAGCAGCGTAGCTGGGGGACTGACCTACGAGCAGTACTTC.

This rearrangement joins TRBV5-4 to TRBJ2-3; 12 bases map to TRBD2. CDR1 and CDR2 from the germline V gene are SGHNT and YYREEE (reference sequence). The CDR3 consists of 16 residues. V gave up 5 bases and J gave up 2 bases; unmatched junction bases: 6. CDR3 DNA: TGTGCCAGCAGTTCGAGACTAGCGGGGGTCACAGATACGCAGTATTTT. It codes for CASSSRLAGVTDTQYF.

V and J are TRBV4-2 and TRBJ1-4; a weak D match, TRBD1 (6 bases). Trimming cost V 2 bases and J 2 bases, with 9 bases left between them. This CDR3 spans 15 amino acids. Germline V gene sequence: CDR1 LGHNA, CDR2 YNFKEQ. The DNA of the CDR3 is TGTGCCAGCAGCCAACTCGACAGGACTAATGAAAAACTGTTTTTT. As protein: CASSQLDRTNEKLFF.

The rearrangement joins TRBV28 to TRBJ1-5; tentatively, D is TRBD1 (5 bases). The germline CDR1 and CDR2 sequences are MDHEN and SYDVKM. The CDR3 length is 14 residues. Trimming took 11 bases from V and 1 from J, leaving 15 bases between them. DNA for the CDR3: TGTGCCTGTCAGGGTTACTTGAGCAATCAGCCCCAGCATTTT. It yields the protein CACQGYLSNQPQHF.

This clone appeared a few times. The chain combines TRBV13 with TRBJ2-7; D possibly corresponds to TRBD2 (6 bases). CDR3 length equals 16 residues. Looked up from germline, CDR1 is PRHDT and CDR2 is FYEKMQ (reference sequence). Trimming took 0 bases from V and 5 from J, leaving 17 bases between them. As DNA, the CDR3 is TGTGCCAGCAGCTTAGGCCGGTCAATGGGGGGAAACGAGCAGTACTTC. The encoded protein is CASSLGRSMGGNEQYF.

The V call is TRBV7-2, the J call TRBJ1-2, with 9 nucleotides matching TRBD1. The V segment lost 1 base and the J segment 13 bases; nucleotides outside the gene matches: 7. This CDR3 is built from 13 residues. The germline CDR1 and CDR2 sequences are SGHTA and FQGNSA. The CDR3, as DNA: TGTGCCAGCAGCTTAGAGGGACAGGGTATCCTCACCTTC. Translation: CASSLEGQGILTF.

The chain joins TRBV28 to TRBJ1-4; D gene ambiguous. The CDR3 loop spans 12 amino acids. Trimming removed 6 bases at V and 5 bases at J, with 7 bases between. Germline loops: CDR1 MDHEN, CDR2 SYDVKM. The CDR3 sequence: CASRERNEKLFF. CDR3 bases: TGTGCCAGCAGGGAGAGAAATGAAAAACTGTTTTTT.

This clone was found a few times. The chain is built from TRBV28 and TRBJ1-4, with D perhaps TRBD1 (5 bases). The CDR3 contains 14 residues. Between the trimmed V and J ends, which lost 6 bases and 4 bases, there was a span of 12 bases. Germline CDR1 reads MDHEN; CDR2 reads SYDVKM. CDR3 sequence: CASRSDSFNEKLFF. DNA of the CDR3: TGTGCCAGCAGATCTGACAGCTTTAATGAAAAACTGTTTTTT. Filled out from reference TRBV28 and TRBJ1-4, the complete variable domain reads DVKVTQSSRYLVKRTGEKVFLECVQDMDHENMFWYRQDPGLGLRLIYFSYDVKMKEKGDIPEGYSVSREKKERFSLILESASTNQTSMYLCASRSDSFNEKLFFGSGTQLSVL.

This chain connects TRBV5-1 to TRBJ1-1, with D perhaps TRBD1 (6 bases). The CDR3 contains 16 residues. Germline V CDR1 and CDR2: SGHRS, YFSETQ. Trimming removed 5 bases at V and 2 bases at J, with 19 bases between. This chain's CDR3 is CASRQQGANGNTEAFF. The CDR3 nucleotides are TGCGCCAGCAGACAACAGGGCGCGAACGGCAACACTGAAGCTTTCTTT.

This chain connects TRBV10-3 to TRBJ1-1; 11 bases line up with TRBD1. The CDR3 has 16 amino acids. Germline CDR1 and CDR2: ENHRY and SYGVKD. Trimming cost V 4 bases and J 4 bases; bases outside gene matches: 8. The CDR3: CAISADTGTGGTEAFF. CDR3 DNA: TGTGCCATCAGTGCCGACACCGGGACAGGGGGCACTGAAGCTTTCTTT.

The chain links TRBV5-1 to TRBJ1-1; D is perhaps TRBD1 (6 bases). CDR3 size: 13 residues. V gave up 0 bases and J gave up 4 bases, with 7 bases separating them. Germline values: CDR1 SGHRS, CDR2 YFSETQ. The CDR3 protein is CASSLDRATEAFF. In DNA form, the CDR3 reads TGCGCCAGCAGCTTGGACAGGGCCACTGAAGCTTTCTTT.

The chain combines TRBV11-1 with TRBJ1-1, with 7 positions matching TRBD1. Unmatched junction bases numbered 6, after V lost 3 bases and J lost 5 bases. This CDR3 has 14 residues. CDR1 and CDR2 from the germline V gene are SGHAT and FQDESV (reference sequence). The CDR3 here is CASSFTGENTEAFF. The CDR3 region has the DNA TGTGCCAGCAGCTTTACAGGGGAGAATACTGAAGCTTTCTTT. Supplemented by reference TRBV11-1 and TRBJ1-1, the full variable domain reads EAEVAQSPRYKITEKSQAVAFWCDPISGHATLYWYRQILGQGPELLVQFQDESVVDDSQLPKDRFSAERLKGVDSTLKIQPAELGDSAMYLCASSFTGENTEAFFGQGTRLTVV.

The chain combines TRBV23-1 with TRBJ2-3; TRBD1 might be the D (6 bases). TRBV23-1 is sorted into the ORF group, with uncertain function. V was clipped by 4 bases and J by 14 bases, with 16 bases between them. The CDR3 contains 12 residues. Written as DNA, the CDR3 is TGCGCCAGCAGTCGGGGCAGTCTCAGGGGGTATTTT. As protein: CASSRGSLRGYF.

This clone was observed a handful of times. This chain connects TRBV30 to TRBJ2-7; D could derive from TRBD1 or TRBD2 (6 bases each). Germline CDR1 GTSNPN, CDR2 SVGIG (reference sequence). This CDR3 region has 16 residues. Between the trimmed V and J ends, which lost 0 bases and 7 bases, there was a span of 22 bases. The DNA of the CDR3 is TGTGCCTGGAGTGTATCCCCCGGGGGCCTGTCTAGGGAGCAGTACTTC. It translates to CAWSVSPGGLSREQYF.

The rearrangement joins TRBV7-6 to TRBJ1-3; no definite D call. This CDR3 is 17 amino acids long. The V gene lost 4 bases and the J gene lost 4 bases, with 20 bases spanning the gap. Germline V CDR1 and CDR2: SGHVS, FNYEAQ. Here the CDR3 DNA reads TGTGCCAGCAGCTCCAGACCGGGAGCAACTGCCGGAAACACCATATATTTT. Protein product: CASSSRPGATAGNTIYF.